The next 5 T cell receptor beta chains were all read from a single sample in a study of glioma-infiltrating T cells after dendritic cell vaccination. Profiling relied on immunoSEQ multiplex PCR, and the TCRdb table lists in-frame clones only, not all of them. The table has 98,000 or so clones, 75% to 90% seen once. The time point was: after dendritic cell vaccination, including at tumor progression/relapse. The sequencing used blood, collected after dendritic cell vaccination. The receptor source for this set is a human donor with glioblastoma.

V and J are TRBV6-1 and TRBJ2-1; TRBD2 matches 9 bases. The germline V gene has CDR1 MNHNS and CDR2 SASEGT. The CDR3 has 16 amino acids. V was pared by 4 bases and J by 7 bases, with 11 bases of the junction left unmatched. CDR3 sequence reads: CASSGSGGDSINEQFF. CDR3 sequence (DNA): TGTGCCAGCAGTGGTAGCGGGGGCGATTCTATAAATGAGCAGTTCTTC.

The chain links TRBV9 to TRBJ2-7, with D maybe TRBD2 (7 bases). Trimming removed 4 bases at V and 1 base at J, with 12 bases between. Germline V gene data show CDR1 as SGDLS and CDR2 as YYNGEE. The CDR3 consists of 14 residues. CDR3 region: CASSQGGGSYEQYF. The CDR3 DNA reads TGTGCCAGCAGCCAAGGGGGGGGATCCTACGAGCAGTACTTC.

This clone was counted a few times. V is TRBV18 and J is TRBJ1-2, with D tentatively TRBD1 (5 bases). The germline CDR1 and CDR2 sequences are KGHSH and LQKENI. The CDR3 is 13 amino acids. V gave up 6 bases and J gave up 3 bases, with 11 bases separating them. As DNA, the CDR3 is TGTGCCAGCTCCCCGACAGAAGACTATGGCTACACCTTC. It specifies CASSPTEDYGYTF. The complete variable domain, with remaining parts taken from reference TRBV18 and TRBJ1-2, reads NAGVMQNPRHLVRRRGQEARLRCSPMKGHSHVYWYRQLPEEGLKFMVYLQKENIIDESGMPKERFSAEFPKEGPSILRIQQVVRGDSAAYFCASSPTEDYGYTFGSGTRLTVV.

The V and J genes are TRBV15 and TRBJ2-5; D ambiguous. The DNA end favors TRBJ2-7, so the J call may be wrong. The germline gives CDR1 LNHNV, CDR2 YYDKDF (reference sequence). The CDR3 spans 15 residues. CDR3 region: CATSRGSDFSYEQYF. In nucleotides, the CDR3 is TGTGCCACCAGCAGAGGCAGCGACTTCTCCTACGAGCAGTACTTC.

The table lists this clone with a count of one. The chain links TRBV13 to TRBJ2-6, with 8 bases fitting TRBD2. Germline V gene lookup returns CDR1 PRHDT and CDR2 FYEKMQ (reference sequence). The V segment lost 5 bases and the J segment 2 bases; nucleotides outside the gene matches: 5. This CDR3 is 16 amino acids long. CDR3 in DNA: TGTGCCAGCAGCCCCCCCGGGGGGGCTGGGGCCAACGTCCTGACTTTC. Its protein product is CASSPPGGAGANVLTF.